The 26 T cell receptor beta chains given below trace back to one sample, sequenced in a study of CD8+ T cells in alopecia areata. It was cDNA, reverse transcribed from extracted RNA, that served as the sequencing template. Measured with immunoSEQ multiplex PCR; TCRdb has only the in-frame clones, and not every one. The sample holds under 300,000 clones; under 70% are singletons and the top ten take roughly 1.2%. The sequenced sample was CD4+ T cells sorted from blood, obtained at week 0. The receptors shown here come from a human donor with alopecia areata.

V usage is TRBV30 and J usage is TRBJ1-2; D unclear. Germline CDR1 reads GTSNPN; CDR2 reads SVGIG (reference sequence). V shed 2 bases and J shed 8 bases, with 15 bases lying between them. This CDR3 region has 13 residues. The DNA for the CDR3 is TGTGCCTGGAGTCCCTCGGGCATCAGGGGCTACACCTTC. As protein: CAWSPSGIRGYTF.

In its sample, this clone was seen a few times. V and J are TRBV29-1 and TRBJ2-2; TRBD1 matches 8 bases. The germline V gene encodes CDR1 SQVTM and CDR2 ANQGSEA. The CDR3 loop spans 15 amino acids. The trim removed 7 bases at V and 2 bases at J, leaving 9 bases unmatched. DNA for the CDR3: TGCAGCGCCCGCCCGGACAGGGATAACACCGGGGAGCTGTTTTTT. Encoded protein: CSARPDRDNTGELFF.

CDR3 sequence reads: CASSLQGPAGYTF. The CDR3 DNA follows: TGTGCCAGCAGCTTACAGGGGCCCGCTGGCTACACCTTC. The gene calls are TRBV5-6 and TRBJ1-2; 7 bases fit TRBD1. V shed 2 bases, J shed 7 bases, and the junction held 5 bases outside the gene matches. The CDR3 covers 13 residues. From germline, CDR1 is SGHDT and CDR2 YYEEEE.

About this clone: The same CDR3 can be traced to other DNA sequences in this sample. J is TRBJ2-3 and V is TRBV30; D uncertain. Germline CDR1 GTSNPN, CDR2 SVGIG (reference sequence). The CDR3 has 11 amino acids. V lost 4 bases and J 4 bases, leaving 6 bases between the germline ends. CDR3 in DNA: TGTGCCTGGACGGTTGCAGATACGCAGTATTTT. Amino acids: CAWTVADTQYF.

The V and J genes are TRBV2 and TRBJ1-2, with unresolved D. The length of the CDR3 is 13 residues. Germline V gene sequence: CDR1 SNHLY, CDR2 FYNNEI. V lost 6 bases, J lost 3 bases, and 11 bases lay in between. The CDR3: CASRVRGYYGYTF. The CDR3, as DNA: TGTGCCAGCAGAGTCCGGGGTTACTATGGCTACACCTTC.

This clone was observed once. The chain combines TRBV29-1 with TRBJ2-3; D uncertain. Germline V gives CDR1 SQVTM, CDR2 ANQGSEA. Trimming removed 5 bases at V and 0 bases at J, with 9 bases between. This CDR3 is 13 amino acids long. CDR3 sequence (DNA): TGCAGCGTTCATAAAGCCAGCACAGATACGCAGTATTTT. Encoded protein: CSVHKASTDTQYF.

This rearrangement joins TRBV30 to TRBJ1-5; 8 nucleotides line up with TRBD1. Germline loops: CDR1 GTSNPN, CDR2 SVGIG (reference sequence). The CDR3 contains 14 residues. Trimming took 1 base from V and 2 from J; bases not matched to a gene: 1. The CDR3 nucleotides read TGTGCCTGGAGTGCGACAGGGGGCAATCAGCCCCAGCATTTT. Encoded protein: CAWSATGGNQPQHF.

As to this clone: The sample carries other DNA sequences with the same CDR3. The CDR3 protein is CASSLGPKETQYF. In nucleotides, the CDR3 is TGTGCCAGCAGCTTAGGCCCGAAAGAGACCCAGTACTTC. The gene calls are TRBV7-2 and TRBJ2-5; no definite D call. Germline V gene data show CDR1 as SGHTA and CDR2 as FQGNSA. This CDR3 region has 13 residues. V lost 1 base to trimming and J lost 3 bases, with 6 bases between them.

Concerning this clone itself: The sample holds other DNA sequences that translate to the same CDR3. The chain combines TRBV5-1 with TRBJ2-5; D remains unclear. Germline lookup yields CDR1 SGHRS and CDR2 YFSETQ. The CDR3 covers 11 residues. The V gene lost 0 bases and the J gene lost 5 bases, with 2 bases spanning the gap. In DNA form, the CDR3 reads TGCGCCAGCAGCTTGGCCGAGACCCAGTACTTC. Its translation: CASSLAETQYF. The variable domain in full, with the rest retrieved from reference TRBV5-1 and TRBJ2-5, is KAGVTQTPRYLIKTRGQQVTLSCSPISGHRSVSWYQQTPGQGLQFLFEYFSETQRNKGNFPGRFSGRQFSNSRSEMNVSTLELGDSALYLCASSLAETQYFGPGTRLLVL.

The DNA for the CDR3 is TGCAGCGTTGCACTAGGGCCAGATACGCAGTATTTT. This encodes CSVALGPDTQYF. The rearrangement links TRBV29-1 to TRBJ2-3, with a possible D match to TRBD2 (5 bases). CDR1 and CDR2 (germline): SQVTM, ANQGSEA. Trimming left V 4 bases short and J 4 bases short, with 9 bases between. This CDR3 comprises 12 residues.

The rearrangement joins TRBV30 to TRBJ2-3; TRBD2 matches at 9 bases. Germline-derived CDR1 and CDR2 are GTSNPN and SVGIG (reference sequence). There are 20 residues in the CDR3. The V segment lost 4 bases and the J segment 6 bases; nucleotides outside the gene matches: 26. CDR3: CAWKRYASGDAISLRDTQYF. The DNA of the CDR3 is TGTGCCTGGAAACGATACGCTAGCGGGGACGCTATATCCCTCAGGGATACGCAGTATTTT.

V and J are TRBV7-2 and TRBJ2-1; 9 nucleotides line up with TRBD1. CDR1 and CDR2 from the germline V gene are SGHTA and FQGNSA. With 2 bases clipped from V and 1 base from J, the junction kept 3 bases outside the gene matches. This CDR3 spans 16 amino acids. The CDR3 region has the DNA TGTGCCAGCAGCTTATTTGGGACAGGGTCCTACAATGAGCAGTTCTTC. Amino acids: CASSLFGTGSYNEQFF.

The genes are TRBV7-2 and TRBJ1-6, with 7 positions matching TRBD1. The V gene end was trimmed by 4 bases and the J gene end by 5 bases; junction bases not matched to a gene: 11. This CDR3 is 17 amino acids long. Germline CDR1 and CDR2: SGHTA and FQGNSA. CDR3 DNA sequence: TGTGCCAGCAGCTCTCGGGGAAGGGGGCGAGATAATTCACCCCTCCACTTT. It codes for CASSSRGRGRDNSPLHF.

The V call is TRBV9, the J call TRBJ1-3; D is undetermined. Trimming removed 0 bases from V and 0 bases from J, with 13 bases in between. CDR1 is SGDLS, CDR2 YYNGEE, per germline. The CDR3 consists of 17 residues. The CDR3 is CASSVDVRRSSGNTIYF. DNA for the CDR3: TGTGCCAGCAGCGTAGACGTAAGACGAAGCTCTGGAAACACCATATATTTT.

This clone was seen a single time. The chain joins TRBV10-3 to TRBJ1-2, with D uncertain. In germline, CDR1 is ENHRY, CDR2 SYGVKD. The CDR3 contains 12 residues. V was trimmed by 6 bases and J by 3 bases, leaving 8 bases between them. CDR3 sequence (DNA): TGTGCCATCAGGACTCGGGACTATGGCTACACCTTC. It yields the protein CAIRTRDYGYTF.

CDR3 coding DNA: TGCGCCAGCAGCTTCGGACAGACCACAGATACGCAGTATTTT. This sequence encodes CASSFGQTTDTQYF. V and J are TRBV5-1 and TRBJ2-3, with D possibly TRBD1 on 6 matching bases. In germline, CDR1 is SGHRS, CDR2 YFSETQ. This CDR3 region has 14 residues. V was clipped by 2 bases and J by 2 bases, with 9 bases between them.

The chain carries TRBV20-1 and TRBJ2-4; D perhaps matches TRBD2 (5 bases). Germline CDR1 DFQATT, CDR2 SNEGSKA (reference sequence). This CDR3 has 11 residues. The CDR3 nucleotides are TGCAGCGGGGAAAGGCTAGGCATTCAGTACTTC. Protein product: CSGERLGIQYF.

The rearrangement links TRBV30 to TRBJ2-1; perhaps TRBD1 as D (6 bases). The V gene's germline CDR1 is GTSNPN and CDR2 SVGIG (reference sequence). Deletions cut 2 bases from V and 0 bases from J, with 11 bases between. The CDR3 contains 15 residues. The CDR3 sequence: CAWSTDRTSYNEQFF. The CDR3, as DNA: TGTGCCTGGAGTACGGACAGAACCTCCTACAATGAGCAGTTCTTC.

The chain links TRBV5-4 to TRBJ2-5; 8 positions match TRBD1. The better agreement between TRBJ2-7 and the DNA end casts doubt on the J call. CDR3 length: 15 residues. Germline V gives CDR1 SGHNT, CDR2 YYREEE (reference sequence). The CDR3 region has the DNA TGTGCCAGCAGCCCCTCCGGGACAGGACGTTACGAGCAGTACTTC. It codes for CASSPSGTGRYEQYF.

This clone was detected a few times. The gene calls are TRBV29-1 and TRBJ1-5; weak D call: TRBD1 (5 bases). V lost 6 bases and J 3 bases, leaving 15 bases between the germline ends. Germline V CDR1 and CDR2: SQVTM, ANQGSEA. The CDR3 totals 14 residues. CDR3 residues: CSVGDGAYNQPQHF. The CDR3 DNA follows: TGCAGCGTGGGGGACGGGGCTTACAATCAGCCCCAGCATTTT.

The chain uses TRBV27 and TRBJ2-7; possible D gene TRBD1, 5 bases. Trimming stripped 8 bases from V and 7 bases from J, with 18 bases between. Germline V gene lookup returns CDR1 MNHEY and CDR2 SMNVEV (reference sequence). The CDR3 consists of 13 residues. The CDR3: CASSLTGRGEQYF. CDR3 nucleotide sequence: TGTGCCAGCTCTTTAACAGGACGAGGTGAGCAGTACTTC.

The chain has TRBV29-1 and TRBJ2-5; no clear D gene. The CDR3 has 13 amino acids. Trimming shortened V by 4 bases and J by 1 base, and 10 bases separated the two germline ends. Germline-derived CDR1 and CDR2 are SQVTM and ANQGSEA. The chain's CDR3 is CSVGRLLQETQYF. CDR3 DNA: TGCAGCGTTGGGAGACTGCTCCAAGAGACCCAGTACTTC.

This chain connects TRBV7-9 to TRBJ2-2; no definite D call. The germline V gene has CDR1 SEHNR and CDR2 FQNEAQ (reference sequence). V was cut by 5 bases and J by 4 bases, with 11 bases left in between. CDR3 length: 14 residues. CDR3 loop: CASSTYGGTGELFF. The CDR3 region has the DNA TGTGCCAGCAGCACATACGGCGGCACCGGGGAGCTGTTTTTT.

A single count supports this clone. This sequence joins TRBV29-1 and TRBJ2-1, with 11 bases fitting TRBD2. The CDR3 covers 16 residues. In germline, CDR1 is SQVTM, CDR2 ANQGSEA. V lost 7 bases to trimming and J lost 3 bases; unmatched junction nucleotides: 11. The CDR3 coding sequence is TGCAGCGCGTCCTCTGCACTAGCGGGGGACTACAATGAGCAGTTCTTC. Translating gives CSASSALAGDYNEQFF.

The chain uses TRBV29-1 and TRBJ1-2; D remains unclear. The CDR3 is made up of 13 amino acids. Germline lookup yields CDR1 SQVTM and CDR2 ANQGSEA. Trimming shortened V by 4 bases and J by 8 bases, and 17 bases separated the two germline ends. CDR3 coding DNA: TGCAGCGTTGGAGACAAACAAGGGTTCGGCTACACCTTC. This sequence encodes CSVGDKQGFGYTF. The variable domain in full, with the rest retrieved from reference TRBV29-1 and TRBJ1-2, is SAVISQKPSRDICQRGTSLTIQCQVDSQVTMMFWYRQQPGQSLTLIATANQGSEATYESGFVIDKFPISRPNLTFSTLTVSNMSPEDSSIYLCSVGDKQGFGYTFGSGTRLTVV.

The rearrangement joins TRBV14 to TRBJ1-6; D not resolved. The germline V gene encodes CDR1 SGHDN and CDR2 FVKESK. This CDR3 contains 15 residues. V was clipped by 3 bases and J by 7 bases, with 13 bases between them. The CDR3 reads CASSQTTSYNSPLHF. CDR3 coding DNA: TGTGCCAGCAGCCAGACTACAAGTTACAATTCACCCCTCCACTTT.